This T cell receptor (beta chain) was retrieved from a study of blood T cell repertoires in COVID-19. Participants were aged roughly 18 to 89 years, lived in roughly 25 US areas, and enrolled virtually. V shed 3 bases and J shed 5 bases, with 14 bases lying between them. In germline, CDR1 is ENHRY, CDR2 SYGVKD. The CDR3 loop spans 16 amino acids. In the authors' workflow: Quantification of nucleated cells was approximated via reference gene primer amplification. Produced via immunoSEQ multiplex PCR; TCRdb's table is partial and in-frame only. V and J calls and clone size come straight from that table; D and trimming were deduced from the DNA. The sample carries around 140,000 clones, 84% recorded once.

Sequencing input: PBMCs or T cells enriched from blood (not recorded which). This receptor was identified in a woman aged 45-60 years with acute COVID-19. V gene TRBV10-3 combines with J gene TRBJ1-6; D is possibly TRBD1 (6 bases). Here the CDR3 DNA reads TGTGCCATCAGTGAAGGGGGGGGGAATAATAATTCACCCCTCCACTTT. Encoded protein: CAISEGGGNNNSPLHF.